These 17 T cell receptor beta chains share one sample of origin, sequenced in a study of blood T cell repertoires in COVID-19. Data came from immunoSEQ multiplex PCR; TCRdb stores just in-frame clones and leaves some out. Here the sample spans roughly 190,000 clones, roughly 80% being singletons. Specimen: PBMCs or T cells enriched from blood (not recorded which). Receptors were obtained from a woman aged 55-69 years with acute COVID-19.

CDR3 nucleotide sequence: TGTGCCACCAGCTCTACCCCCGGGACAGGGGGCGAAGAAGGCTACACCTTC. Amino acid sequence: CATSSTPGTGGEEGYTF. V gene TRBV24-1 combines with J gene TRBJ1-2; TRBD1 agrees at 12 bases. V shed 7 bases and J 8 bases; nucleotides not matched to a gene: 16. This CDR3 region has 17 residues. Germline values: CDR1 KGHDR, CDR2 SFDVKD.

This chain joins TRBV10-2 and TRBJ2-1; D is unresolved. Germline-derived CDR1 and CDR2 are WSHSY and SAAADI. The CDR3 spans 14 residues. Trimming left V 6 bases short and J 8 bases short, with 17 bases between. The CDR3 loop is CASRLRLASDEQFF. CDR3 nucleotide sequence: TGCGCCAGCAGGCTCAGACTGGCGTCGGATGAGCAGTTCTTC.

As DNA, the CDR3 is TGTGCCAGCAGCCAATCTCAGGACAGCGCCTACGAGCAGTACTTC. This gives the protein CASSQSQDSAYEQYF. J is TRBJ2-7 and V is TRBV3-1 (or the pseudogene TRBV3-2); possibly TRBD1 for D (6 bases). Germline V gene lookup returns CDR1 LGHDT and CDR2 YNNKEL (reference sequence). The ends were cut back, 2 bases at V and 2 bases at J, with 13 bases in the middle. The CDR3 is made up of 15 amino acids.

The chain has TRBV5-6 and TRBJ1-6; D call uncertain. This CDR3 has 15 amino acids. The germline V and J ends were trimmed by 1 base and 3 bases, with 8 bases remaining between them. Per the germline V gene, CDR1 is SGHDT and CDR2 is YYEEEE. The CDR3 region is CASSLRQNYNSPLHF. CDR3 coding DNA: TGTGCCAGCAGCTTGAGACAAAACTATAATTCACCCCTCCACTTT.

The rearrangement joins TRBV5-1 to TRBJ2-2, with TRBD2 matching over 10 bases. The CDR3 is made up of 15 amino acids. CDR1 and CDR2 from the germline V gene are SGHRS and YFSETQ. J lost 3 bases, V lost 6 bases, and 5 bases had no gene match. CDR3 protein: CASTLAGEYTGELFF. The CDR3 nucleotides are TGCGCCAGCACCCTAGCGGGGGAGTACACCGGGGAGCTGTTTTTT. The complete variable domain, with remaining parts taken from reference TRBV5-1 and TRBJ2-2, reads KAGVTQTPRYLIKTRGQQVTLSCSPISGHRSVSWYQQTPGQGLQFLFEYFSETQRNKGNFPGRFSGRQFSNSRSEMNVSTLELGDSALYLCASTLAGEYTGELFFGEGSRLTVL.

The chain combines TRBV7-2 with TRBJ1-2; weak D call: TRBD1 (5 bases). V was cut by 3 bases and J by 5 bases, with 10 bases left in between. Germline lookup yields CDR1 SGHTA and CDR2 FQGNSA. This CDR3 comprises 13 residues. Written as DNA, the CDR3 is TGTGCCAGCAGCTTGGGGCAGCTTTATGGCTACACCTTC. Its protein product is CASSLGQLYGYTF.

The chain is built from TRBV7-2 and TRBJ2-2; 7 bases align to TRBD2. Germline trimming cut 5 bases from V and 0 bases from J; bases unmatched to any gene: 12. Looked up from germline, CDR1 is SGHTA and CDR2 is FQGNSA. CDR3 size: 18 residues. The CDR3 DNA reads TGTGCCAGCAGCGCTCCCCGGGGAGGGCGGGCGAACACCGGGGAGCTGTTTTTT. This sequence encodes CASSAPRGGRANTGELFF.

This chain joins TRBV7-9 and TRBJ1-4, with 10 bases matching TRBD1. This CDR3 spans 15 amino acids. CDR1 SEHNR and CDR2 FQNEAQ come from the germline V gene (reference sequence). The V gene end was trimmed by 8 bases and the J gene end by 2 bases; junction bases not matched to a gene: 5. The CDR3 coding sequence is TGTGCCAGCGACAGGGGGCATGGGACTAATGAAAAACTGTTTTTT. It specifies CASDRGHGTNEKLFF.

This clone showed up just a few times. This chain links TRBV25-1 with TRBJ1-5; D possibly corresponds to TRBD1 (5 bases). The CDR3 contains 13 residues. The germline CDR1 and CDR2 sequences are MGHDK and SYGVNS. Trimming removed 3 bases from V and 3 bases from J, with 6 bases in between. CDR3 in amino acids: CASSEGLNQPQHF. The CDR3, as DNA: TGTGCCAGCAGTGAGGGGCTCAATCAGCCCCAGCATTTT.

Points on this clone: The same CDR3 arises from other DNA sequences in this sample as well. The chain employs TRBV19 and TRBJ1-1; no clear D. Germline loops: CDR1 LNHDA, CDR2 SQIVND (reference sequence). The CDR3 has 14 residues. The V end was cut by 1 base, the J end by 5 bases, with 11 bases between. In DNA form, the CDR3 reads TGTGCCAGTAGTATAGGGGTAGCGGGGACTGAAGCTTTCTTT. Protein product: CASSIGVAGTEAFF.

This clone was counted once. The gene calls are TRBV28 and TRBJ2-7; possible D gene TRBD1, 8 bases. Trimming took off 4 bases at V and 7 bases at J, with 14 bases between the two ends. The V gene's germline CDR1 is MDHEN and CDR2 SYDVKM. CDR3 size: 13 residues. The CDR3 sequence: CASSSGGGGEQYF. The CDR3, as DNA: TGTGCCAGCAGTTCAGGGGGCGGGGGTGAGCAGTACTTC.

The chain carries TRBV30 and TRBJ1-2, with D tentatively TRBD1 (6 bases). The CDR3 extends over 14 amino acids. Deletions cut 3 bases from V and 8 bases from J, with 19 bases between. Germline V CDR1 and CDR2: GTSNPN, SVGIG (reference sequence). CDR3 residues: CAWSSTGDKSGYTF. CDR3 in DNA: TGTGCCTGGAGCTCTACCGGGGACAAAAGCGGCTACACCTTC.

The V and J genes are TRBV6-5 and TRBJ2-7; D perhaps matches TRBD1 (5 bases). Germline-derived CDR1 and CDR2 are MNHEY and SVGAGI. The CDR3 sequence is 14 residues long. V was shortened by 2 bases and J by 7 bases, with 15 bases between the two germline ends. The CDR3 DNA follows: TGTGCCAGCAGTTACGGGGCCCCTGCAAGGGAGCAGTACTTC. Translation gives CASSYGAPAREQYF.

The V and J genes are TRBV5-1 and TRBJ1-4, with unresolved D. Trimming left V 2 bases short and J 7 bases short, with 15 bases between. Looked up from germline, CDR1 is SGHRS and CDR2 is YFSETQ. CDR3 length equals 15 residues. The DNA of the CDR3 is TGCGCCAGCAGCTTTGGTGACGAACGAGGTGAAAAACTGTTTTTT. Translation: CASSFGDERGEKLFF. The variable domain in full, with the rest retrieved from reference TRBV5-1 and TRBJ1-4, is KAGVTQTPRYLIKTRGQQVTLSCSPISGHRSVSWYQQTPGQGLQFLFEYFSETQRNKGNFPGRFSGRQFSNSRSEMNVSTLELGDSALYLCASSFGDERGEKLFFGSGTQLSVL.

This chain connects TRBV7-6 to TRBJ2-5; D unresolved. Between the trimmed V and J ends, which lost 2 bases and 1 base, there was a span of 11 bases. CDR3 length: 15 amino acids. Germline CDR1 and CDR2: SGHVS and FNYEAQ. CDR3 DNA: TGTGCCAGCAGCTTAACTACACGAAGCCAAGAGACCCAGTACTTC. This encodes CASSLTTRSQETQYF.

A word on this clone: One junction end does not reproduce the germline sequence, and a read error may be involved. V usage is TRBV18 and J usage is TRBJ2-6, with 8 bases fitting TRBD1. Germline V gene sequence: CDR1 KGHSH, CDR2 LQKENI. This CDR3 is 20 amino acids long. The DNA for the CDR3 is TGTGCCAGCTCACTCCACTCGCCGGGACAGGCTAATTCTGGAGCCAACGTCCTGACTTTC. Protein: CASSLHSPGQANSGANVLTF.

J is TRBJ2-7 and V is TRBV5-1, with D possibly being TRBD1 (7 bases). CDR1 is SGHRS, CDR2 YFSETQ, per germline. Deletions cut 4 bases from V and 4 bases from J, with 15 bases between. The CDR3 loop spans 14 amino acids. The DNA of the CDR3 is TGCGCCAGCAGCCTAACAGGGGACTTATACGAGCAGTACTTC. Translated, it gives CASSLTGDLYEQYF. The full variable domain, rest sourced from reference TRBV5-1 and TRBJ2-7, is KAGVTQTPRYLIKTRGQQVTLSCSPISGHRSVSWYQQTPGQGLQFLFEYFSETQRNKGNFPGRFSGRQFSNSRSEMNVSTLELGDSALYLCASSLTGDLYEQYFGPGTRLTVT.